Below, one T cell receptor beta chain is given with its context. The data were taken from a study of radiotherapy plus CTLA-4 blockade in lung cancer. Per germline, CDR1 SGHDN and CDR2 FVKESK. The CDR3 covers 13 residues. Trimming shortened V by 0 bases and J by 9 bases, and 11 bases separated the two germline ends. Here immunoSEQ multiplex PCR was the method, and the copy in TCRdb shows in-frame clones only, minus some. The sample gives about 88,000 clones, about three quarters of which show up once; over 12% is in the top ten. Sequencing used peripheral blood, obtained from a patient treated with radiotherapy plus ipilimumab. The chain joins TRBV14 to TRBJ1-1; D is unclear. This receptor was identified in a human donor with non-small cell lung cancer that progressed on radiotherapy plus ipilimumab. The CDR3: CASSQDRLGQAFF. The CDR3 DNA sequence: TGTGCCAGCAGCCAAGATCGGCTGGGTCAAGCTTTCTTT.